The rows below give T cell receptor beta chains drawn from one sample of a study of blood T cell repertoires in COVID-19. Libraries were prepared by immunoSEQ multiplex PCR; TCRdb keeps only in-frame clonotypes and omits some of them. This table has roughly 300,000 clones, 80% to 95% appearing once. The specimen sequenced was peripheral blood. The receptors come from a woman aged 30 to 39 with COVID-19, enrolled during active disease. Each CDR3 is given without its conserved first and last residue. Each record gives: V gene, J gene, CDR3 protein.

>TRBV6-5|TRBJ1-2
ASSYSVWDSPGYT
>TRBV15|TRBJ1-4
ATSQYPGATNEKLF
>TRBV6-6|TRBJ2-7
ASRSYRPPQAYEQY
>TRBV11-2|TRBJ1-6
ASSLGAGNSPLH
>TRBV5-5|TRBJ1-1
ASSLYLQGQRMNTEAF
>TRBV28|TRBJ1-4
ASSFRGGNEKLF
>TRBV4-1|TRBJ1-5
ASSQVGGERQPQH
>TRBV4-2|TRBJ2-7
ASSQGVGLSEQY
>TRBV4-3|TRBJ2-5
ASSQGAYQETQY
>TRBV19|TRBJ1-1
ASSIQGTGGYTEAF
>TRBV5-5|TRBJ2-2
ASSLLGLAGGTGELF
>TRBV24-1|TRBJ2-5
ATSGAGDSQETQY
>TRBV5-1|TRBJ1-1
ASSLVQVGTEAF
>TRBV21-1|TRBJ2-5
ASVRTGRETQY
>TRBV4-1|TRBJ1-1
ASSYVWAGEAF
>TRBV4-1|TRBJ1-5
ASSQDRGSNQPQH
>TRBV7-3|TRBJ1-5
ASSLPPGRGNQPQH
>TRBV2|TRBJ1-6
ASSQRGQVNSPLH